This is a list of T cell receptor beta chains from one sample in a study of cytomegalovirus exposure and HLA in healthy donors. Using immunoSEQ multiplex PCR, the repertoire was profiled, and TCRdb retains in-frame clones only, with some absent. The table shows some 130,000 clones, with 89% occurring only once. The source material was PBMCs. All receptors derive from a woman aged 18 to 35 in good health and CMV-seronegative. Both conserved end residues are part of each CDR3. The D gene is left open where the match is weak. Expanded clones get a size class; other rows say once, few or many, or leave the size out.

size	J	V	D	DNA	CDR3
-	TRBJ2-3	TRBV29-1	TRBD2	TGCAGCGGGGATAGCGGGGGCACAGATACGCAGTATTTT	CSGDSGGTDTQYF
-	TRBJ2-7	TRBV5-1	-	TGCGCCAGCAGCTTGGAGGGGTCCCTGGGAGGCGAGCAGTACTTC	CASSLEGSLGGEQYF
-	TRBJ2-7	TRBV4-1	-	TGCGCCAGCAGCCGATCCGGGACACTCTACGAGCAGTACTTC	CASSRSGTLYEQYF
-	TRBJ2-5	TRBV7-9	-	TGTGCCAGCAGCTTCCCTCAGGGTGTTGCAGCGACCCAGTACTTC	CASSFPQGVAATQYF
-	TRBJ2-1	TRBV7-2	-	TGTGCCAGCAGCTCCCCCATCATCGGGGGGCCAGGGTCTTACAATGAGCAGTTCTTC	CASSSPIIGGPGSYNEQFF
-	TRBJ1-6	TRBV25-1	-	TGTGCCAGCAGTGCCCTTTCAACGAGCTCCTATAATTCACCCCTCCACTTT	CASSALSTSSYNSPLHF
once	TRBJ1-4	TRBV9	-	TGTGCCAGCAGCGCGGCCGGGACTCCTAATGAAAAACTGTTTTTT	CASSAAGTPNEKLFF
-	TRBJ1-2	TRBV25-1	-	TGTGCCAGCAGTGGTACTAACTATGGCTACACCTTC	CASSGTNYGYTF
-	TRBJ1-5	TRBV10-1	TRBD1	TGCGCCAGCGGTTGCCGGGACAGGGACAATCAGCCCCAGCATTTT	CASGCRDRDNQPQHF
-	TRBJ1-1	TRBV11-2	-	TGTGCCAGCAGCTTAGGGACAACGAACACTGAAGCTTTCTTT	CASSLGTTNTEAFF
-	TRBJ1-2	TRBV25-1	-	TGTGCCAGCAAAGCGGCGACTTATGGCTACACCTTC	CASKAATYGYTF
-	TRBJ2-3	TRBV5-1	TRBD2	TGCGCCAGCAGAAGCGGACTAGCCGGTAGCACAGATACGCAGTATTTT	CASRSGLAGSTDTQYF
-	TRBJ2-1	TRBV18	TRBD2	TGTGCCAGCTCACGACCGGGACTAGCGGGGGGGCGTCTTGGGGATGAGCAGTTCTTC	CASSRPGLAGGRLGDEQFF
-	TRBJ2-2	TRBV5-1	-	TGCGCCAGCAGCTCAGGTGCGAACACCGGGGAGCTGTTTTTT	CASSSGANTGELFF
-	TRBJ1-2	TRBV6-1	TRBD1	TGTGCCAGCACCCTAGACAGGGGGTTGAACTATGGCTACACCTTC	CASTLDRGLNYGYTF
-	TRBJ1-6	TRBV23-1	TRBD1	TGCGCCAGCAGTCAATTTCTTGGGACAGGTGGGCTCTTT	CASSQFLGTGGLF
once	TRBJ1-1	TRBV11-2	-	TGTGCCAGCAGCTTAATCCGGGAAACTGAAGCTTTCTTT	CASSLIRETEAFF
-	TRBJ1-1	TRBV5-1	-	TGCGCCAGCAGCTCTACTACAGGGTTGAACACTGAAGCTTTCTTT	CASSSTTGLNTEAFF
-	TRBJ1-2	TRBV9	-	TGTGCCAGCAGCGTAGGGATTCAGGACTATGGCTACACCTTC	CASSVGIQDYGYTF
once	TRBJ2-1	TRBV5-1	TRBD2	TGCGCCAGCAGCCCCCAGTCCGCGGGGGGGCCTGATGAGCAGTTCTTC	CASSPQSAGGPDEQFF
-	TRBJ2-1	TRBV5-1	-	TGCGCCAGCGCCTACCAGGGCCCCCGACGGTTCTTC	CASAYQGPRRFF
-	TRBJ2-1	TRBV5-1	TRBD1	TGCGCCAGCAGCTCGCTCGGACAGGGGGCGGCTGAGCAGTTCTTC	CASSSLGQGAAEQFF
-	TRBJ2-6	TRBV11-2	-	TGTGCCAGCAGCCCGAGGCCCAGTTTCTTCGGGGCCAACGTCCTGACTTTC	CASSPRPSFFGANVLTF
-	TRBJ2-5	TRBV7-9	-	TGTGCCAGCAGCTTAACGTCCAGGGCTGGTGATGGGACCCAGTACTTC	CASSLTSRAGDGTQYF
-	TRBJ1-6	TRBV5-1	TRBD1	TGCGCCAGCAGCTTGGGGGGACAGGGAAGCTCCTATAATTCACCCCTCCACTTT	CASSLGGQGSSYNSPLHF
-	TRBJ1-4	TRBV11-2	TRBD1	TGTGCCAGCAGCTTAGGGACAGGGCGGAATGAAAAACTGTTTTTT	CASSLGTGRNEKLFF
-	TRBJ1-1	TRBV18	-	TGTGCCAGCTCACCGCAGACAGGAAACACTGAAGCTTTCTTT	CASSPQTGNTEAFF
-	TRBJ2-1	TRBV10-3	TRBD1	TGTGCCATCAGCTACTCCGGGACAGGGCCCTACAATGAGCAGTTCTTC	CAISYSGTGPYNEQFF
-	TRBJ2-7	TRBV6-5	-	TGTGCCAGCAGTGAAAGTGGGAGAGGAAGAGAGCAGTACTTC	CASSESGRGREQYF
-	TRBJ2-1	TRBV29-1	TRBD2	TGCAGCGTTGGGTCTAGCGGGGGGTCCTCTTACAATGAGCAGTTCTTC	CSVGSSGGSSYNEQFF
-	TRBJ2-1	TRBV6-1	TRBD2	TGTGCCAGCAGCGGGACTAGCGGGGGGGCCAGTGAGCAGTTCTTC	CASSGTSGGASEQFF
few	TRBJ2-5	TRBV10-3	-	TGTGCCATCCGAGCGGACTATTGGGGGCAAGAGACCCAGTACTTC	CAIRADYWGQETQYF
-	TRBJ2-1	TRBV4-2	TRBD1	TGTGCCAGCAGCCCGCCAGGACAGGGTTACAATGAGCAGTTCTTC	CASSPPGQGYNEQFF
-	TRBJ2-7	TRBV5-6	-	TGTGCCAGCAGCTTTGCGACAGGATCCTACGAGCAGTACTTC	CASSFATGSYEQYF
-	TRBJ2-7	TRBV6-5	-	TGTGCCAGCCACGATGTGGCAGACGAGCAGTACTTC	CASHDVADEQYF
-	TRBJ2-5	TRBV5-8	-	TGTGCCAGCAGCTTGGGACAGAGGGAGACCCAGTACTTC	CASSLGQRETQYF
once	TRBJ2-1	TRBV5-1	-	TGCGCCAGCAGCTTGGATTCTGGGAGATATTACAATGAGCAGTTCTTC	CASSLDSGRYYNEQFF
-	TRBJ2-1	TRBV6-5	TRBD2	TGTGCCAGCAGAGGACTAGCTCAGGAGCAGTTCTTC	CASRGLAQEQFF
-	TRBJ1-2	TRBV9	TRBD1	TGTGCCAGCAGCGTAGGAAGGGGGCGGAACTATGGCTACACCTTC	CASSVGRGRNYGYTF
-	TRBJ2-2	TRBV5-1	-	TGCGCCAGCAGCCCAGGGGGGACCTCGAACACCGGGGAGCTGTTTTTT	CASSPGGTSNTGELFF
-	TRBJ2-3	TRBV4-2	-	TGTGCCAGCAGCCAAGTTAGTACCAGGGCAGGCGACCCCACAGATACGCAGTATTTT	CASSQVSTRAGDPTDTQYF
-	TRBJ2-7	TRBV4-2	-	TGTGCCAGCAGCGTGCAGGGCGAGCAGTACTTC	CASSVQGEQYF
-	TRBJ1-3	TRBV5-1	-	TGCGCCAGCAGTCCACGGGGGGTGAACGGAAACACCATATATTTT	CASSPRGVNGNTIYF
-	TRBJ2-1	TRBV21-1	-	TGTGCCAGCAGCAAAGCTGGGAGGACAGGGCGGAATGAGCAGTTCTTC	CASSKAGRTGRNEQFF
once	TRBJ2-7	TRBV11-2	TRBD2	TGTGCCAGCAGCTCACCGGGACTAGCGCGGCTCTACGAGCAGTACTTC	CASSSPGLARLYEQYF
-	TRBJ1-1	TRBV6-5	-	TGTGCCAGCAGTTACTCGACAGGTGGGTACGGCACTGAAGCTTTCTTT	CASSYSTGGYGTEAFF
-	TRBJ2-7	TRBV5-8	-	TGTGCCAGCAGCTGGGGACTGACCTACGAGCAGTACTTC	CASSWGLTYEQYF
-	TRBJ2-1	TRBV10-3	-	TGTGCCATCACCCCCGGGGGCAATGAGCAGTTCTTC	CAITPGGNEQFF